Following are 4 T cell receptor beta chains from one sample sequenced in a study of cytomegalovirus exposure and HLA in healthy donors listed by TCRdb under 2017. Preparation of the library involved the immunoSEQ multiplex PCR assay. The immuneACCESS repertoire file appears here via TCRdb, limited to in-frame rearrangements. These files lack a portion of the clones; in checked studies, under half of the deficit traces to unresolved V genes, and the cause of the others is not known. The sample table shows over 150,000 clones, and around 84% are seen once. The top ten clones comprise roughly 2.1% of the sample. Source material: PBMCs. The receptor source for this set is a human donor in good health.

CDR3 amino acids: CASSPRGENTEAFF. CDR3 in DNA: TGTGCCAGCTCACCACGGGGGGAGAACACTGAAGCTTTCTTT. J is TRBJ1-1 and V is TRBV18, with a tentative D call TRBD1 (5 bases). CDR1 and CDR2 (germline): KGHSH, LQKENI. V lost 1 base and J lost 1, with 7 bases in between. The CDR3 length is 14 residues.

This chain joins TRBV7-9 and TRBJ2-3; D unresolved. V was clipped by 3 bases and J by 4 bases, with 8 bases between them. The CDR3 is made up of 13 amino acids. Germline lookup yields CDR1 SEHNR and CDR2 FQNEAQ (reference sequence). The CDR3 nucleotides read TGTGCCAGCAGCTTCGGTACGGCAGATACGCAGTATTTT. Amino acids: CASSFGTADTQYF. Full variable domain (remainder filled in from reference TRBV7-9 and TRBJ2-3): DTGVSQNPRHKITKRGQNVTFRCDPISEHNRLYWYRQTLGQGPEFLTYFQNEAQLEKSRLLSDRFSAERPKGSFSTLEIQRTEQGDSAMYLCASSFGTADTQYFGPGTRLTVL.

The genes are TRBV30 and TRBJ2-7, with TRBD1 matching 8 bases. Germline V gene lookup returns CDR1 GTSNPN and CDR2 SVGIG (reference sequence). J lost 3 bases, V lost 1 base, and 5 bases had no gene match. The CDR3 length is 14 residues. CDR3 coding DNA: TGTGCCTGGAGTGAGGTAGGACAGGGCTACGAGCAGTACTTC. This gives the protein CAWSEVGQGYEQYF.

This sequence joins TRBV10-1 and TRBJ2-7, with D possibly matching TRBD2 (5 bases). The CDR3 runs 14 residues. Trimming took 11 bases from V and 5 from J, leaving 22 bases between them. CDR1 is WNHNN, CDR2 SYGVQD, per germline (reference sequence). The CDR3 is CAAGLEFQAHEQYF. CDR3 bases: TGCGCCGCCGGACTCGAGTTCCAAGCCCACGAGCAGTACTTC.